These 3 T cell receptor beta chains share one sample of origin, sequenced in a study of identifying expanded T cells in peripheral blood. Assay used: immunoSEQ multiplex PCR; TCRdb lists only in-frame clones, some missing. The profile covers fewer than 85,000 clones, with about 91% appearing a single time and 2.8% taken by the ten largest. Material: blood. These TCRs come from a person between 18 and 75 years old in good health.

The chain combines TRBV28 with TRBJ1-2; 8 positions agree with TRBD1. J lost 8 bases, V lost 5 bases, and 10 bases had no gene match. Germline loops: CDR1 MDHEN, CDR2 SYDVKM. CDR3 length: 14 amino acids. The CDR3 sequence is CASSTGTGGRGYTF. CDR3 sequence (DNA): TGTGCCAGCAGTACCGGGACAGGCGGCCGCGGCTACACCTTC.

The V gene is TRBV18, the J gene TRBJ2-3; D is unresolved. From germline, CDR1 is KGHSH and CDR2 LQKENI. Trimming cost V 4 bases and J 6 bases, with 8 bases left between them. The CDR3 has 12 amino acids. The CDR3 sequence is CASSLTDDTQYF. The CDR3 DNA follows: TGTGCCAGCTCACTGACCGACGATACGCAGTATTTT.

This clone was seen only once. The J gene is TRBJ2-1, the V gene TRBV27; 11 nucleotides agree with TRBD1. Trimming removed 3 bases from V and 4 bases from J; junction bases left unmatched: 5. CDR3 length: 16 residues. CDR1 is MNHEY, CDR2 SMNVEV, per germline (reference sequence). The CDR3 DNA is TGTGCCAGCAGTTTGACCGGGACAGGGGGTTACAATGAGCAGTTCTTC. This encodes CASSLTGTGGYNEQFF.